This TCR beta chain was recovered during a study of blood T cell repertoires in COVID-19. Overall study: Acute and convalescent COVID-19 samples came from the United States, Italy and Spain. Sources were T cells, B-cell-depleted T cells, or PBMCs; the material itself was cDNA or gDNA.

In the original processing: The assay estimated nucleated cells by amplifying reference gene primers. Method: immunoSEQ multiplex PCR; TCRdb's copy keeps in-frame clones and lacks some. V, J and clone size reflect that table, while D and trimming were determined from the DNA. Of around 26,000 clones in the sample, about 83% were seen once. This clone was seen just once. V trimming: 1 base; J trimming: 2 bases; junction bases outside the gene matches: 8. The V gene's germline CDR1 is MGHRA and CDR2 YSYEKL. This CDR3 is 17 amino acids long. The rearrangement joins TRBV4-1 to TRBJ2-4; 7 bases agree with TRBD2. Input material: peripheral blood. The receptor's source is a human donor with active COVID-19. The donor label of this sample is uncertain. The CDR3 loop reads CASSQGVAGETKNIQYF. The CDR3, as DNA: TGCGCCAGCAGCCAAGGAGTTGCGGGGGAGACCAAAAACATTCAGTACTTC.